This TCR beta chain is drawn from a study of cytomegalovirus exposure and HLA in healthy donors. Study-wide results and limits: Most TCR sequences were seen very rarely across donors, but some public TCRs occurred in many.

This clone was counted between two and nine times. Its antigen is undetermined. The V end lost 3 bases, the J end lost 5 bases, and 9 bases lay between the germline ends. The CDR3 has 13 amino acids. Germline V CDR1 and CDR2: SGDLS, YYNGEE. 60 Vbeta and 13 Jbeta primers were used in PCR. Repertoires were generated with immunoSEQ multiplex PCR, while TCRdb's copy carries only in-frame clones and drops some. The table records around 150,000 clones, around 77% of them present only once. The sequenced sample was PBMCs. This clonotype originated in a woman between 40 and 50 years old in good health and CMV-seronegative. The rearrangement uses TRBV9 and TRBJ2-1; D is ambiguous. The CDR3 DNA reads as TGTGCCAGCAGCGCCGAACTCAACAATGAGCAGTTCTTC. Amino acid sequence: CASSAELNNEQFF.